Given below is one T cell receptor (beta chain) in context. The antigen remains undetermined. Profiling relied on immunoSEQ multiplex PCR, and the TCRdb table lists in-frame clones only, not all of them. The table has 80,000 to 100,000 clones, roughly 77% seen once. Time point of the sample: baseline, week 1 (first vaccination visit). Treatment meaning: pre-vaccination baseline after standard-of-care therapy. Donor diagnoses consisted of new WHO grade 3 or 4 IDH1-mutant, ATRX-lost astrocytomas. CDR1 and CDR2 (germline): SEHNR, FQNEAQ (reference sequence). This CDR3 region has 14 residues. The ends were cut back, 4 bases at V and 3 bases at J, with 11 bases in the middle. The data stem from a study of a mutant IDH1 vaccine in newly diagnosed glioma. Looking at the study overall: Treated patients, averaging approximately 40 years, were around 60% male and roughly 38% female. Broader study findings: Seemingly, pseudoprogression had no relation to changes in the top peripheral T cell clonotypes.

This specimen consisted of PBMCs, obtained from a glioma patient treated with radiotherapy, temozolomide or both. This chain joins TRBV7-9 and TRBJ2-3; D not resolved. The sequence was obtained from a middle-aged man with glioma. CDR3: CASSSRDGTDTQYF. CDR3 bases: TGTGCCAGCAGCTCCCGCGATGGTACAGATACGCAGTATTTT.